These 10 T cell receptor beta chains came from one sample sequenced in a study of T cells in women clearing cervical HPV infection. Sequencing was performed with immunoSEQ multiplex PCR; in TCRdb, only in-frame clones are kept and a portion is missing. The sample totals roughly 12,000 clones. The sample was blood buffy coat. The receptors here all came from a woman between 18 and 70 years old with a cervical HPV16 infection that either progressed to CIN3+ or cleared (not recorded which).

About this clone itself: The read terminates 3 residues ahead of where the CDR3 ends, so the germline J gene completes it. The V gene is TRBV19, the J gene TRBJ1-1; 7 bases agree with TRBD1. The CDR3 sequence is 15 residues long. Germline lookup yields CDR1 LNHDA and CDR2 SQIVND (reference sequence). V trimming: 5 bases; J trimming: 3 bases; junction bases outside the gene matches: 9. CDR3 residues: CASSDRDRADTEAFF. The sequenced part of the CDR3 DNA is TGTGCCAGTAGTGACCGAGACAGGGCCGACACTGAA.

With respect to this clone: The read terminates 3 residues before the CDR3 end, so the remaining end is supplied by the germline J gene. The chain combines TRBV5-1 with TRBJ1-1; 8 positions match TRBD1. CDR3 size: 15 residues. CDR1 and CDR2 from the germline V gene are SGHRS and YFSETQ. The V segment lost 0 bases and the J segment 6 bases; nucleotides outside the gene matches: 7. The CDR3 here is CASSLVLSGGSEAFF. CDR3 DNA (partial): TGCGCCAGCAGCTTGGTGTTGTCAGGGGGCTCTGAA.

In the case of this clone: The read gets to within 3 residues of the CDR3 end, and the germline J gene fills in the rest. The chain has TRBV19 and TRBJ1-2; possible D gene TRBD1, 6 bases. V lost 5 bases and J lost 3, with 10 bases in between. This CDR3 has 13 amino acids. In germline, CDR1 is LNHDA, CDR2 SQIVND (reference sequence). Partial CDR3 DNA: TGTGCCAGTAGTCTCGGACAGCACTATGGC. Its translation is CASSLGQHYG. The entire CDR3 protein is CASSLGQHYGYTF.

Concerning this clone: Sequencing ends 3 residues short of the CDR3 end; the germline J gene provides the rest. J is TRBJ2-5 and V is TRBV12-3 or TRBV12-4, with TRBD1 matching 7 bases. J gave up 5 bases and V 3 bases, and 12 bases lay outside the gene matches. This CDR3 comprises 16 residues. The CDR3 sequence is CASSFGDRAVRETQYF. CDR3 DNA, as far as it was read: TGTGCCAGCAGTTTTGGAGACAGGGCAGTAAGGGAGACC.

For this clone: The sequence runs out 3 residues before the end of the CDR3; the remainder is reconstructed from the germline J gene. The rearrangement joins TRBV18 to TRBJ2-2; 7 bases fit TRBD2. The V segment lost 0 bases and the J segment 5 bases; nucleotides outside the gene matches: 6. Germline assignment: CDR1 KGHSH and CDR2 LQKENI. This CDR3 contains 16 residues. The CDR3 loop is CASSPPNSGDTGELFF. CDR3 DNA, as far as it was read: TGTGCCAGCTCACCACCGAACAGCGGGGATACCGGGGAG.

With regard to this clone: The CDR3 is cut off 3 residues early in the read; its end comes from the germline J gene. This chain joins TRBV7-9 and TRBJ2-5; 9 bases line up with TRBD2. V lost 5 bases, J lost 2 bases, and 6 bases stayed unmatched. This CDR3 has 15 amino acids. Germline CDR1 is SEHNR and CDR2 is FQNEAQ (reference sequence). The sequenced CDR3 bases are TGTGCCAGCAGCAAGGGACTAGCCCAACAAGAGACC. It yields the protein CASSKGLAQQET. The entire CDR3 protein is CASSKGLAQQETQYF.

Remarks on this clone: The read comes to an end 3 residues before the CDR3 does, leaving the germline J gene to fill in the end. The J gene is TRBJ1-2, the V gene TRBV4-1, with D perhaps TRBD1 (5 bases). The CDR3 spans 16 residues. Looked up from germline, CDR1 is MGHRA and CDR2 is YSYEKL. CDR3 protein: CASSQSLAGTSETYTF. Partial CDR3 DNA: TGCGCCAGCAGCCAATCGCTAGCGGGGACCTCAGAGACC.

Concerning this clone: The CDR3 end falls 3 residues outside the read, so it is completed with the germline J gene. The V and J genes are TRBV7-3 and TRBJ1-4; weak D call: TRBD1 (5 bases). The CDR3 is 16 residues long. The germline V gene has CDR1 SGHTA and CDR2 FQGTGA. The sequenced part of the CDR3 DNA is TGTGCCAGCAGCTTACTGCCGGCCTCTGGGGCCAACGTA. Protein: CASSLLPASGANV. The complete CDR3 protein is CASSLLPASGANVLFF.

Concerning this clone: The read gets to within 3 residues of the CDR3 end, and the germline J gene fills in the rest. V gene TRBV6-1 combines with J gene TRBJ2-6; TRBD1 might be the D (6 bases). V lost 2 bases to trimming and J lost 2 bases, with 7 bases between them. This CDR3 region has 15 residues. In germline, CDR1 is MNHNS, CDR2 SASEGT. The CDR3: CASSERGTGANVLTF. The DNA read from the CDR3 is TGTGCCAGCAGTGAAAGGGGGACTGGGGCCAACGTC.

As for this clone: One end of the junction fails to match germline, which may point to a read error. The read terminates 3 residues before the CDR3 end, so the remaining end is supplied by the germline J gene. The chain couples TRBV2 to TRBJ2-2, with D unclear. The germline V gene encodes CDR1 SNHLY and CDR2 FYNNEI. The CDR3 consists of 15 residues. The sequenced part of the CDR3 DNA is TGTGCCGGCAGTGTAAGTCTAGTGAACACCGGGGAG. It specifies CAGSVSLVNTGE. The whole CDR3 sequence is CAGSVSLVNTGELFF.